This entry concerns a single T cell receptor beta chain. This entry comes from a study of monozygotic twins with inflammatory bowel disease. Germline CDR1 and CDR2: SGHRS and YFSETQ. The CDR3 runs to 15 residues. There were 3,000 to 4,000 ng of total RNA used for each TCR library. TCRdb reprocessed the 5' RACE reads; each CDR3 protein has one entry and no DNA is given. Here the sample table reports 200,000 to 250,000 distinct CDR3 sequences. Sequences were obtained from blood. The chain employs TRBV5-1 and TRBJ1-4. This receptor was identified in a human donor with ulcerative colitis or Crohn's disease, or a healthy co-twin of an affected twin (not recorded which). The CDR3 protein is CASSATVATNEKLFF.